This TCR beta chain is from a study of control samples from healthy donors and cancer patients. Trimming removed 5 bases from V and 5 bases from J; junction bases left unmatched: 4. Germline V lookup: CDR1 SGHAT, CDR2 FQNNGV. The CDR3 length is 14 residues. Clones were read by immunoSEQ multiplex PCR, and TCRdb kept only the in-frame ones, dropping some. The repertoire has 110,000 to 150,000 clones, around 94% of them found once; the top ten carry 13%. Sequencing was performed on blood. The chain couples TRBV11-2 to TRBJ2-5, with 11 bases fitting TRBD2. This TCR was recovered from a man in his forties in good health. The CDR3 nucleotides are TGTGCCAGCAGCGTAACTAGCGGGGGTGAGACCCAGTACTTC. Encoded protein: CASSVTSGGETQYF.